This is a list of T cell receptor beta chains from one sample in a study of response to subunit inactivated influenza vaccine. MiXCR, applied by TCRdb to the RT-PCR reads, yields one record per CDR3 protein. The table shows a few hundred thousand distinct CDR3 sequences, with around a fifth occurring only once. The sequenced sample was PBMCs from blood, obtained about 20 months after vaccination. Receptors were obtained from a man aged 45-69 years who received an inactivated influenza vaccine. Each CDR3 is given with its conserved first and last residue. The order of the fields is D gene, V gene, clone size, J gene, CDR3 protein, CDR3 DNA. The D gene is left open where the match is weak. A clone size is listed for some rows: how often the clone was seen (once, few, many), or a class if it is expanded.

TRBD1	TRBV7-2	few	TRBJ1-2	CASSPSVGRGRAYGYTF	TGTGCCAGCAGCCCCAGTGTCGGGAGGGGGCGGGCCTATGGCTACACCTTC
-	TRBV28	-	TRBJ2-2	CASSLWSGDTGELFF	TGTGCCAGCAGTTTATGGTCGGGGGACACCGGGGAGCTGTTTTTT
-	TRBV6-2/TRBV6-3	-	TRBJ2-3	CASSKQGKDTQYF	TGTGCCAGCAGTAAACAGGGTAAAGATACGCAGTATTTT
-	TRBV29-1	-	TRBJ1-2	CSVAQKANYGYTF	TGCAGCGTTGCTCAGAAAGCTAACTATGGCTACACCTTC
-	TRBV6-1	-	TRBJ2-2	CASSRGSPPGELFF	TGTGCCAGCAGTCGCGGCTCACCTCCCGGGGAGCTGTTTTTT
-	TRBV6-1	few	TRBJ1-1	CASTRGGDTEAFF	TGTGCCAGCACCAGAGGGGGGGATACTGAAGCTTTCTTT
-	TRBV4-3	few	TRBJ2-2	CASSQVRQQNTGELFF	TGCGCCAGCAGCCAAGTTAGACAGCAAAACACCGGGGAGCTGTTTTTT
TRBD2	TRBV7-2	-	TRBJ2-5	CASSPPERGRQETQYF	TGTGCCAGCAGCCCACCCGAGCGGGGGAGACAAGAGACCCAGTACTTC
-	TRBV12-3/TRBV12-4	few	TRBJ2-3	CASSLAGGATDTQYF	TGTGCCAGCAGTTTAGCGGGGGGGGCAACAGATACGCAGTATTTT
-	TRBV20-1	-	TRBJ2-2	CSARDSSWGTVTGELFF	TGCAGTGCTAGAGATTCATCCTGGGGGACGGTCACCGGGGAGCTGTTTTTT
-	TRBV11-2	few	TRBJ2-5	CASSSGQGITQYF	TGTGCCAGCAGCTCTGGGCAGGGTATTACCCAGTACTTC
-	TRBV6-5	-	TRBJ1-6	CASSYSSKGSESPLHF	TGTGCCAGCAGTTACTCGAGTAAAGGGTCGGAATCACCCCTCCACTTT
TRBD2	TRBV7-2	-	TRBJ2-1	CASSLGSGVFYEQFF	TGTGCCAGCAGCTTGGGTAGCGGGGTATTCTATGAGCAGTTCTTC
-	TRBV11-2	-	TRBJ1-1	CASRRTDGEAFF	TGTGCCAGCAGACGGACGGACGGCGAAGCTTTCTTT
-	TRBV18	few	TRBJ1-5	CASSPRGEGQPQHF	TGTGCCAGCTCACCACGGGGGGAGGGTCAGCCCCAGCATTTT
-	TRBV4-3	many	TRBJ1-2	CASSGNDAGYTF	TGCGCCAGCAGCGGCAACGACGCGGGCTACACCTTC